This TCR beta chain was profiled in a study of identical twins. This clonotype has at least ten counts. V was trimmed by 4 bases and J by 6 bases, leaving 12 bases between them. CDR3 length equals 13 residues. From germline, CDR1 is KGHSH and CDR2 LQKENI. TCRdb used MiXCR to reprocess the 5' RACE reads, holding one entry per CDR3 protein. This table has hundreds of thousands of distinct CDR3 sequences, over 12% appearing once. The chain carries TRBV18 and TRBJ1-1, with a possible D match to TRBD1 (5 bases). The sequenced material came from memory (CD45RO+) T cells sorted from blood. The sequence was collected from a woman aged 18-29 years in good health. CDR3 DNA: TGTGCCAGCTCACGGACGGAAGGGGCTGAAGCTTTCTTT. As protein: CASSRTEGAEAFF.